This T cell receptor (beta chain) was retrieved from a study of T-cell reconstitution after alpha-beta-depleted transplantation in children (dated by TCRdb to about 2016). For context, the study as a whole: Using TCR repertoire profiling, the study quantitatively followed how T-cell immune reconstitution unfolded in children after TCRalphabeta/CD19-depleted allogeneic hematopoietic cell transplantation.

The library was generated by PCR. The data were produced on an Illumina HiSeq 2500. TCR library preparation used molecular barcoding, with unique molecular identifiers applied to normalize quantification of the TCRbeta repertoire. TCRdb's own reprocessing of the public reads used fastp at Q25 and MiXCR and kept productive beta chains. Each CDR3 protein gets just one entry, which takes the most common genes and DNA from the rows behind it. The sample table lists approximately 200,000 distinct CDR3 sequences, 13% to 15% of them with a count of one. Of the sample, less than 15% falls within the top ten clones. A word on this clonotype: Its antigen remains undetermined. Nothing much larger sits one base from this clone, and base qualities are not available.

Between the V and J ends, shortened by 5 bases and 5 bases respectively, the junction contains 10 bases. The CDR3 starts with the cysteine, ends with the phenylalanine, and has 13 residues. Only CDR3 DNA is held: 39 bases, read in frame from base 1. The germline V gene (reference sequence) gives CDR1 as MNHEY and CDR2 as SMNVEV. The starting material was PBMCs from the stem cell graft donor, obtained from the stem cell graft. The chain links TRBV27 with TRBJ2-1; the D segment cannot be called with confidence. This receptor was obtained from a human donor who donated a stem cell graft to a child with acute lymphoblastic leukemia. The CDR3 protein: CASSRPVHNEQFF. The DNA is as follows: TGTGCCAGCAGTCGCCCCGTCCACAATGAGCAGTTCTTC.